The present TCR beta chain was sequenced within a study of memory CD4+ T cells and cytomegalovirus serostatus. The overall study: Donors were healthy Belgian adults, 9 or 10 CMV seropositive and approximately 23 seronegative.

Single viable CD3+CD4+CD8-CD45RO+ cells were sorted as the memory CD4+ T cells. CD4+ T cells were isolated by positive magnetic selection. Sequencing used immunoSEQ multiplex PCR; TCRdb keeps in-frame clones, though not all of them. This sample yields tens of thousands of clones, of which approximately 75% are seen a single time; around 1% belongs to the top ten. Material for sequencing was memory CD4+ T cells from blood. This receptor was identified in an adult in good health and CMV-seronegative.

CDR3 loop: CASSLLGGEAFF. In DNA, the CDR3 is TGTGCCAGCAGCTTATTGGGAGGTGAAGCTTTCTTT. This chain links TRBV7-9 with TRBJ1-1; no reliable D call. Germline V gene data show CDR1 as SEHNR and CDR2 as FQNEAQ (reference sequence). The CDR3 runs 12 residues. Deletions cut 2 bases from V and 7 bases from J, with 8 bases between.